This is a list of T cell receptor beta chains from one sample in a study of patients and donors after allogeneic stem cell transplantation. TCRdb re-called the RT-PCR reads through MiXCR, storing one row per CDR3 protein. This sample has 920,000 or so distinct CDR3 sequences, with about a sixth found just once. The sequencing sample was made of blood, either unsorted or a sorted T cell fraction (not recorded which). The source is a human donor who was either an allogeneic HSCT recipient or a stem cell or donor lymphocyte infusion donor (not recorded which). It is not recorded whose cells these are; they may come from a transplant donor. Each CDR3 is given with its conserved first and last residue. The D gene is left open where the match is weak. Clone size is given for some rows only: seen once, a few or many times, or a class if the clone is expanded.

clone size	V gene	J gene	D gene	CDR3 protein	CDR3 DNA
-	TRBV6-1	TRBJ2-3	-	CASTSRAARVGDTQYF	TGTGCCAGCACCTCCAGGGCCGCCAGGGTAGGGGATACGCAGTATTTT
few	TRBV19	TRBJ2-1	-	CASSRRDTREQFF	TGTGCCAGTAGTCGACGGGACACTCGTGAACAGTTCTTC
few	TRBV3-1	TRBJ2-1	-	CASSHGRPNYNEQFF	TGTGCCAGCAGCCATGGAAGGCCGAACTACAATGAGCAGTTCTTC
-	TRBV9	TRBJ2-3	TRBD2	CASSKGASGPRGTDTQYF	TGTGCCAGCAGCAAAGGGGCTAGCGGACCTAGGGGCACAGATACGCAGTATTTT
few	TRBV28	TRBJ1-2	TRBD1	CASSSTHRGQAYGYTF	TGTGCCAGCAGTTCTACCCACAGGGGGCAGGCCTATGGCTACACCTTC
few	TRBV20-1	TRBJ2-7	-	CSARDIREEYEQYF	TGCAGTGCTAGAGATATCCGGGAAGAATACGAGCAGTACTTC
few	TRBV15	TRBJ1-4	-	CATSSIYPATNEKLFF	TGTGCCACCAGCAGTATTTATCCCGCAACTAATGAAAAACTGTTTTTT
few	TRBV28	TRBJ2-7	TRBD1	CASSTPDRGHDEQYF	TGTGCCAGCAGTACCCCGGACAGGGGGCACGACGAGCAGTACTTC
many	TRBV9	TRBJ2-1	-	CASSVAGGFYNEQFF	TGTGCCAGCAGCGTAGCCGGCGGCTTCTACAATGAGCAGTTCTTC
-	TRBV6-2/TRBV6-3	TRBJ1-2	-	CASSYAGTPRGYTF	TGTGCCAGCAGTTACGCCGGGACACCCCGTGGCTACACCTTC
-	TRBV27	TRBJ2-3	-	CASRPRSRTPRPDTQYF	TGTGCCAGCAGACCGCGGTCCAGGACACCAAGACCAGATACGCAGTATTTT
few	TRBV20-1	TRBJ2-2	TRBD1	CSARDPTGVSDTGELFF	TGCAGTGCTAGAGATCCGACAGGGGTGAGCGACACCGGGGAGCTGTTTTTT
few	TRBV6-1	TRBJ2-2	-	CASSLYLVPNTGELFF	TGTGCCAGCAGCTTATATCTTGTCCCAAACACCGGGGAGCTGTTTTTT
-	TRBV5-8	TRBJ2-4	TRBD1	CASSPPTGTKNIQYF	TGTGCCAGCAGCCCGCCGACAGGGACCAAAAACATTCAGTACTTC
-	TRBV5-1	TRBJ1-1	-	CASRADTEAFF	TGCGCCAGCCGGGCGGACACTGAAGCTTTCTTT
-	TRBV12-3/TRBV12-4	TRBJ2-4	TRBD2	CASSPRLLAGGVAKNIQYF	TGTGCCAGCAGCCCCCGGTTGCTAGCGGGGGGGGTAGCCAAAAACATTCAGTACTTC
-	TRBV24-1	TRBJ2-1	-	CATSDLSRTEQFF	TGTGCCACCAGTGATTTATCTAGGACTGAGCAGTTCTTC
-	TRBV5-1	TRBJ1-6	TRBD1	CASSLASRGDSPLHF	TGCGCCAGCAGCTTGGCCAGCAGGGGGGACTCACCCCTCCACTTT
once	TRBV12-5	TRBJ1-1	TRBD1	CASGGEEGHRGVAEAFF	TGTGCTAGTGGGGGGGAAGAGGGGCACAGGGGTGTCGCTGAAGCTTTCTTT
-	TRBV5-6	TRBJ1-1	-	CASSADRPNTEAFF	TGTGCCAGCAGCGCCGACAGGCCGAACACTGAAGCTTTCTTT
-	TRBV6-2/TRBV6-3	TRBJ2-3	-	CASSSGWAGSGDTQYF	TGTGCCAGCAGCTCTGGATGGGCGGGGTCGGGAGATACGCAGTATTTT
-	TRBV5-1	TRBJ1-2	TRBD1	CASSSTPGQGSANYGYTF	TGCGCCAGCAGCTCCACACCGGGACAGGGTTCAGCTAACTATGGCTACACCTTC
few	TRBV6-5	TRBJ1-2	-	CASSYLGQGVYGYTF	TGTGCCAGCAGTTACTTAGGTCAGGGTGTCTATGGCTACACCTTC
few	TRBV25-1	TRBJ2-1	TRBD2	CASSGTSGRWGEQFF	TGTGCCAGCAGTGGGACTAGCGGGAGGTGGGGTGAGCAGTTCTTC
many	TRBV13	TRBJ2-7	-	CASSLGQGNSYEQYF	TGTGCCAGCAGCTTAGGACAGGGAAACTCCTACGAGCAGTACTTC
few	TRBV5-1	TRBJ1-3	-	CASSPQTGIGNTIYF	TGCGCCAGCAGCCCACAAACAGGGATCGGAAACACCATATATTTT
-	TRBV20-1	TRBJ1-3	-	CSAPRRRNSGNTIYF	TGCAGTGCCCCGCGGAGAAGGAACTCTGGAAACACCATATATTTT
once	TRBV6-1	TRBJ1-4	TRBD1	CASRGTGGVEKLFF	TGTGCCAGCAGAGGGACAGGGGGAGTTGAAAAACTGTTTTTT
-	TRBV7-9	TRBJ2-1	-	CASSYRALRNNEQFF	TGTGCCAGCAGCTATCGGGCCCTGCGAAACAATGAGCAGTTCTTC
-	TRBV7-2	TRBJ2-3	TRBD2	CASSLKLAGGPQDTQYF	TGTGCCAGCAGCTTAAAGTTAGCGGGGGGCCCGCAGGATACGCAGTATTTT
few	TRBV14	TRBJ2-6	-	CASSPRLSGANVLTF	TGTGCCAGCAGCCCTCGACTTAGTGGGGCCAACGTCCTGACTTTC
few	TRBV21-1	TRBJ2-1	-	CASSKMFVGLDIYEQFF	TGTGCCAGCAGCAAAATGTTCGTGGGACTAGACATCTATGAGCAGTTCTTC
-	TRBV4-3	TRBJ2-7	TRBD1	CASSRIRGGPFSYEQYF	TGCGCCAGCAGCCGTATCAGAGGGGGCCCTTTCTCCTACGAGCAGTACTTC
few	TRBV7-8	TRBJ1-6	-	CASSLARTAAYNSPLHF	TGTGCCAGCAGCTTGGCCCGGACAGCAGCCTATAATTCACCCCTCCACTTT
-	TRBV5-5	TRBJ2-7	-	CASSIQGRSYEQYF	TGTGCCAGCAGCATCCAGGGGCGATCCTACGAGCAGTACTTC
-	TRBV20-1	TRBJ2-1	TRBD2	CSARVSLAGEYNEQFF	TGCAGTGCTAGAGTCTCACTAGCGGGAGAGTACAATGAGCAGTTCTTC
-	TRBV28	TRBJ2-1	TRBD2	CASLGLAGRIEQFF	TGTGCCAGCCTAGGACTAGCGGGACGCATTGAGCAGTTCTTC
-	TRBV4-2	TRBJ2-3	TRBD2	CASSGRSSGGYPDTQYF	TGTGCCAGCAGCGGCCGGAGTAGCGGGGGTTACCCAGATACGCAGTATTTT
-	TRBV29-1	TRBJ2-1	-	CSVYPRTSGEQFF	TGCAGCGTATATCCACGTACCTCTGGTGAGCAGTTCTTC
few	TRBV3-1	TRBJ2-1	-	CASTPDRMRSYNEQFF	TGTGCCAGCACCCCGGACAGAATGAGGTCCTACAATGAGCAGTTCTTC
-	TRBV7-3	TRBJ1-1	-	CASSLTGGAAFF	TGTGCCAGCAGCTTAACTGGCGGGGCCGCTTTCTTT
-	TRBV10-3	TRBJ2-1	TRBD2	CAIRELAGGSLESSYNEQFF	TGTGCCATCAGGGAACTAGCGGGGGGCTCCTTAGAGAGCTCCTACAATGAGCAGTTCTTC
-	TRBV4-1	TRBJ2-1	-	CASSQLPGPPHGEQFF	TGCGCCAGCAGCCAACTCCCAGGGCCCCCGCATGGTGAGCAGTTCTTC
few	TRBV29-1	TRBJ1-1	-	CSAVAGLGVNTEAFF	TGCAGCGCAGTTGCAGGATTAGGGGTGAACACTGAAGCTTTCTTT
few	TRBV5-5	TRBJ1-1	-	CASTLEVLNTEAFF	TGTGCCAGCACCCTTGAGGTTCTGAACACTGAAGCTTTCTTT
-	TRBV4-3	TRBJ2-3	TRBD2	CASSQESWVWGGDTQYF	TGCGCCAGCAGCCAAGAGTCCTGGGTGTGGGGGGGAGATACGCAGTATTTT
-	TRBV20-1	TRBJ1-4	-	CSASSGKPATNEKLFF	TGCAGTGCTAGTTCAGGGAAGCCTGCAACTAATGAAAAACTGTTTTTT
many	TRBV5-6	TRBJ2-1	-	CASSFDGGLYYNEQFF	TGTGCCAGCAGCTTTGACGGGGGACTTTACTACAATGAGCAGTTCTTC
-	TRBV20-1	TRBJ1-2	-	CSARDAGGPYGYTF	TGCAGTGCTAGAGATGCAGGCGGACCCTATGGCTACACCTTC
-	TRBV6-1	TRBJ2-1	-	CASSPRGPTGVNEQFF	TGTGCCAGCAGTCCCCGGGGGCCCACTGGAGTCAATGAGCAGTTCTTC
-	TRBV6-6	TRBJ1-1	-	CASSYVGHTEAFF	TGTGCCAGCAGTTACGTCGGTCACACTGAAGCTTTCTTT
few	TRBV20-1	TRBJ1-2	-	CSARNTANYGYTF	TGCAGTGCTAGAAACACTGCTAACTATGGCTACACCTTC
-	TRBV30	TRBJ2-7	TRBD1	CAWGQGHYEQYF	TGTGCCTGGGGACAGGGCCACTACGAGCAGTACTTC
many	TRBV28	TRBJ1-5	-	CASSTRPRGDNQPQHF	TGTGCCAGCAGTACCCGACCCCGGGGTGACAATCAGCCCCAGCATTTT
few	TRBV29-1	TRBJ1-2	-	CSVEGPYYGYTF	TGCAGCGTTGAGGGGCCCTACTATGGCTACACCTTC